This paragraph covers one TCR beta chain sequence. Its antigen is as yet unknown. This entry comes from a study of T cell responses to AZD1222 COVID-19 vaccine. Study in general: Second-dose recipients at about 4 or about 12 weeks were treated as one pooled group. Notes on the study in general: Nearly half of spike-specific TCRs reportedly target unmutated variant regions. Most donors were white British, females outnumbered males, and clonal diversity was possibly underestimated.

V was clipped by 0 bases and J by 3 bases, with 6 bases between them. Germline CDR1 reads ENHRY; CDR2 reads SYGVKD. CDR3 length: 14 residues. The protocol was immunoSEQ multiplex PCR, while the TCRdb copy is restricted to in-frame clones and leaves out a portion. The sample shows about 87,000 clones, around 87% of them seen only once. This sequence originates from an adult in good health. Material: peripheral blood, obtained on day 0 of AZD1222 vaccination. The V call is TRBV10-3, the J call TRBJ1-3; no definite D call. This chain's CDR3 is CAISESWGGNTIYF. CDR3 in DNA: TGTGCCATCAGTGAGTCGTGGGGTGGAAACACCATATATTTT.